Listed below are T cell receptor beta chains from one sample, sequenced in a study of shared clonotypes between healthy human individuals. Assay: immunoSEQ multiplex PCR; the TCRdb copy retains only in-frame clones and omits some. Of 1.5 million to 2.5 million clones in the sample, approximately 95% were seen once. The sequenced sample was naive CD8+ T cells sorted from blood. These receptor sequences come from a man between 18 and 35 years old in good health. The CDR3 runs from the conserved cysteine through the conserved F or W. The D gene is left open where the match is weak.

J gene: TRBJ2-7; V gene: TRBV9; D gene: NA; CDR3 DNA: TGTGCCAGCAGCGTAGCGGCTAACTACGAGCAGTACTTC; CDR3 protein: CASSVAANYEQYF
J gene: TRBJ2-3; V gene: TRBV5-6; D gene: NA; CDR3 DNA: TGTGCCAGCAGCTTGTGGGGCGGAAGCACAGATACGCAGTATTTT; CDR3 protein: CASSLWGGSTDTQYF
J gene: TRBJ2-7; V gene: TRBV15; D gene: TRBD1; CDR3 DNA: TGTGCCACCAGCAGTGCAAGACAGGGGAGTTACGAGCAGTACTTC; CDR3 protein: CATSSARQGSYEQYF
J gene: TRBJ1-2; V gene: TRBV7-9; D gene: TRBD1; CDR3 DNA: TGTGCCAGCAGCCTCGGCGGGACAGGGGTTGGCTACACCTTC; CDR3 protein: CASSLGGTGVGYTF
J gene: TRBJ2-7; V gene: TRBV7-9; D gene: NA; CDR3 DNA: TGTGCCAGCAGCTTAGCTGGAAGGGCTTCCTACGAGCAGTACTTC; CDR3 protein: CASSLAGRASYEQYF
J gene: TRBJ1-1; V gene: TRBV27; D gene: NA; CDR3 DNA: TGTGCCAGCAGTTCTGGGGGCGCGGCCACTGAAGCTTTCTTT; CDR3 protein: CASSSGGAATEAFF
J gene: TRBJ1-5; V gene: TRBV7-9; D gene: NA; CDR3 DNA: TGTGCCAGCAGCCGTCCAGGGGATCAGCCCCAGCATTTT; CDR3 protein: CASSRPGDQPQHF
J gene: TRBJ2-5; V gene: TRBV27; D gene: NA; CDR3 DNA: TGTGCCAGCAGTCCGTACCGGGACCCCTCCTTGAAGGCAGAGACCCAGTACTTC; CDR3 protein: CASSPYRDPSLKAETQYF
J gene: TRBJ2-6; V gene: TRBV29-1; D gene: NA; CDR3 DNA: TGCAGCGTGACGGACCCTGACTCTGGGGCCAACGTCCTGACTTTC; CDR3 protein: CSVTDPDSGANVLTF
J gene: TRBJ1-1; V gene: TRBV7-7; D gene: TRBD1; CDR3 DNA: TGTGCTAGCAGCTCTCCCCGGACAGGGTTCGTATCGGGGAACACTGAAGCTTTCTTT; CDR3 protein: CASSSPRTGFVSGNTEAFF
J gene: TRBJ2-1; V gene: TRBV7-9; D gene: NA; CDR3 DNA: TGTGCCAGCAGCTTTGATCAGGGAACGGCCTACAATGAGCAGTTCTTC; CDR3 protein: CASSFDQGTAYNEQFF
J gene: TRBJ2-7; V gene: TRBV6-5; D gene: TRBD1; CDR3 DNA: TGTGCCAGCAGCTACTCCCAGGGGGCCGCTTACGAGCAGTACTTC; CDR3 protein: CASSYSQGAAYEQYF
J gene: TRBJ2-3; V gene: TRBV28; D gene: NA; CDR3 DNA: TGTGCCAGCAGTTTCGATAGGCAGCTACTAGTCCCCTCATACACAGATACGCAGTATTTT; CDR3 protein: CASSFDRQLLVPSYTDTQYF
J gene: TRBJ1-1; V gene: TRBV19; D gene: NA; CDR3 DNA: TGTGCCAGTAGTATCCCGGGGTCTCCTGAAGCTTTCTTT; CDR3 protein: CASSIPGSPEAFF
J gene: TRBJ1-6; V gene: TRBV5-1; D gene: TRBD1; CDR3 DNA: TGCGCCAGCAGTCGAGCCGGGACAGATAATAATTCACCCCTCCACTTT; CDR3 protein: CASSRAGTDNNSPLHF
J gene: TRBJ2-2; V gene: TRBV6-1; D gene: TRBD1; CDR3 DNA: TGTGCCAGCAGTGACCCCCTGAGGGGGCGGACGGGCACCGGGGAGCTGTTTTTT; CDR3 protein: CASSDPLRGRTGTGELFF
J gene: TRBJ1-2; V gene: TRBV14; D gene: NA; CDR3 DNA: TGTGCCAGCAGCCAAGGTGGGGGACACTATGGCTACACCTTC; CDR3 protein: CASSQGGGHYGYTF
J gene: TRBJ1-2; V gene: TRBV27; D gene: NA; CDR3 DNA: TGTGCCAGCAGTTTATTAGGGGGAGAGTATGGCTACACCTTC; CDR3 protein: CASSLLGGEYGYTF
J gene: TRBJ2-7; V gene: TRBV27; D gene: NA; CDR3 DNA: TGTGCCAGCAGTTTCTTCGACAGTTCCTACGAGCAGTACTTC; CDR3 protein: CASSFFDSSYEQYF
J gene: TRBJ2-3; V gene: TRBV30; D gene: TRBD2; CDR3 DNA: TGTGCCTGGAGCCTAGCGGGCTTCACAGATACGCAGTATTTT; CDR3 protein: CAWSLAGFTDTQYF
J gene: TRBJ2-1; V gene: TRBV28; D gene: TRBD1; CDR3 DNA: TGTGCCAGCAGTCTCGACAGGGCCTACAATGAGCAGTTCTTC; CDR3 protein: CASSLDRAYNEQFF
J gene: TRBJ2-5; V gene: TRBV5-1; D gene: TRBD1; CDR3 DNA: TGCGCCAGCAGCTTTAGGGACAGCCTCAAGGAGACCCAGTACTTC; CDR3 protein: CASSFRDSLKETQYF
J gene: TRBJ2-5; V gene: TRBV5-1; D gene: NA; CDR3 DNA: TGCGCCAGCAGCGTAACAGGGAGCCCCCAAGAGACCCAGTACTTC; CDR3 protein: CASSVTGSPQETQYF
J gene: TRBJ2-4; V gene: TRBV16; D gene: NA; CDR3 DNA: TGTGCCAGCAGCCAATCGTGGGGAACCAAAAACATTCAGTACTTC; CDR3 protein: CASSQSWGTKNIQYF
J gene: TRBJ2-7; V gene: TRBV10-3; D gene: TRBD1; CDR3 DNA: TGTGCCATCAGTGAGGAAGGGACAGAGACCTACGAGCAGTACTTC; CDR3 protein: CAISEEGTETYEQYF
J gene: TRBJ2-5; V gene: TRBV6-1; D gene: NA; CDR3 DNA: TGTGCCAGCGACGAGGACGGTTACCAAGAGACCCAGTACTTC; CDR3 protein: CASDEDGYQETQYF
J gene: TRBJ1-2; V gene: TRBV7-6; D gene: NA; CDR3 DNA: TGTGCCAGCAGCCCAAGGGACATAGCTAACTATGGCTACACCTTC; CDR3 protein: CASSPRDIANYGYTF
J gene: TRBJ2-7; V gene: TRBV27; D gene: NA; CDR3 DNA: TGTGCCAGCAGTTTATCGTGGCAGGGTAACGAGCAGTACTTC; CDR3 protein: CASSLSWQGNEQYF
J gene: TRBJ2-1; V gene: TRBV30; D gene: TRBD1; CDR3 DNA: TGTGCCTGGAAGACAGGGTACAAAAATGAGCAGTTCTTC; CDR3 protein: CAWKTGYKNEQFF
J gene: TRBJ2-7; V gene: TRBV6-5; D gene: NA; CDR3 DNA: TGTGCCAGCCGAATTGGGGGGACTTCCTACGAGCAGTACTTC; CDR3 protein: CASRIGGTSYEQYF
J gene: TRBJ1-5; V gene: TRBV25-1; D gene: NA; CDR3 DNA: TGTGCCAGCAGTGGCGACTCTTACAATCAGCCCCAGCATTTT; CDR3 protein: CASSGDSYNQPQHF
J gene: TRBJ1-1; V gene: TRBV27; D gene: TRBD1; CDR3 DNA: TGTGCCAGCAGTTTAGTGGCCGGGACAGGGATCTTGAACACTGAAGCTTTCTTT; CDR3 protein: CASSLVAGTGILNTEAFF
J gene: TRBJ2-2; V gene: TRBV28; D gene: NA; CDR3 DNA: TGTGCCAGCAGGACCTTAGTGGATGGGCCCGGGGAGCTGTTTTTT; CDR3 protein: CASRTLVDGPGELFF
J gene: TRBJ2-2; V gene: TRBV5-6; D gene: NA; CDR3 DNA: TGTGCCAGCAGCTTACGACAACGGGAGCTGTTTTTT; CDR3 protein: CASSLRQRELFF
J gene: TRBJ2-2; V gene: TRBV6-5; D gene: TRBD1; CDR3 DNA: TGTGCCAGCAGGCCAGGGGGCGCGCCCGGGGAGCTGTTTTTT; CDR3 protein: CASRPGGAPGELFF
J gene: TRBJ2-7; V gene: TRBV27; D gene: NA; CDR3 DNA: TGTGCCAGCAGTTTATTTGCAGGGGATACCTACGAGCAGTACTTC; CDR3 protein: CASSLFAGDTYEQYF
J gene: TRBJ2-5; V gene: TRBV10-2; D gene: NA; CDR3 DNA: TGCGCCAGCAGTGACCTAGCCTACCTTCAAGAGACCCAGTACTTC; CDR3 protein: CASSDLAYLQETQYF
J gene: TRBJ1-2; V gene: TRBV28; D gene: NA; CDR3 DNA: TGTGCCATCTCCAGCAGAGACCCTCTGGGAGGCTACACCTTC; CDR3 protein: CAISSRDPLGGYTF
J gene: TRBJ2-1; V gene: TRBV27; D gene: NA; CDR3 DNA: TGTGCCAGCAGTGTCGGTAGCGCGGTTGAGCAGTTCTTC; CDR3 protein: CASSVGSAVEQFF
J gene: TRBJ1-4; V gene: TRBV6-5; D gene: NA; CDR3 DNA: TGTGCCAGCAGTTACTCAGGAGGGGATGAAAAACTGTTTTTT; CDR3 protein: CASSYSGGDEKLFF
J gene: TRBJ1-2; V gene: TRBV14; D gene: TRBD1; CDR3 DNA: TGTGCCAGCAGCCAAGTCCGCGGACAGGGTGACTATGGCTACACCTTC; CDR3 protein: CASSQVRGQGDYGYTF
J gene: TRBJ2-7; V gene: TRBV27; D gene: NA; CDR3 DNA: TGTGCCAGCAGCCCCCCCGGCGGCGAGCAGTACTTC; CDR3 protein: CASSPPGGEQYF
J gene: TRBJ2-1; V gene: TRBV28; D gene: NA; CDR3 DNA: TGTGCCAGCAGTTTTTCGGAGCTTGCCTACAATGAGCAGTTCTTC; CDR3 protein: CASSFSELAYNEQFF
J gene: TRBJ2-5; V gene: TRBV5-4; D gene: TRBD1; CDR3 DNA: TGTGCCAGCAGCTTGGAGGCAGGGGGAGAGACCCAGTACTTC; CDR3 protein: CASSLEAGGETQYF
J gene: TRBJ2-1; V gene: TRBV4-3; D gene: NA; CDR3 DNA: TGCGCCAGCAGCCCCCAAACCGGGGGAGGTTACAATGAGCAGTTCTTC; CDR3 protein: CASSPQTGGGYNEQFF
J gene: TRBJ2-5; V gene: TRBV4-3; D gene: NA; CDR3 DNA: TGCGCCAGCAGCTTCGAGCGGGCACAAGAGACCCAGTACTTC; CDR3 protein: CASSFERAQETQYF
J gene: TRBJ1-1; V gene: TRBV7-9; D gene: NA; CDR3 DNA: TGTGCCAGCAGCTCGACTATGAACACTGAAGCTTTCTTT; CDR3 protein: CASSSTMNTEAFF
J gene: TRBJ2-2; V gene: TRBV5-4; D gene: NA; CDR3 DNA: TGTGCCAGCAGCTCCCCCCAGGGTGAGGCCACGAACACCGGGGAGCTGTTTTTT; CDR3 protein: CASSSPQGEATNTGELFF
J gene: TRBJ2-1; V gene: TRBV6-5; D gene: NA; CDR3 DNA: TGTGCCAGCAGTTACCTGTCGGGTAATGAGCAGTTCTTC; CDR3 protein: CASSYLSGNEQFF
J gene: TRBJ2-7; V gene: TRBV7-5; D gene: NA; CDR3 DNA: TGTGCCAGAAGCTTAGGCGGCTGGAACTCCTACGAGCAGTACTTC; CDR3 protein: CARSLGGWNSYEQYF
J gene: TRBJ2-2; V gene: TRBV9; D gene: NA; CDR3 DNA: TGTGCCAGCAGCGTGGGACTGCCGAACACCGGGGAGCTGTTTTTT; CDR3 protein: CASSVGLPNTGELFF
J gene: TRBJ1-1; V gene: TRBV27; D gene: NA; CDR3 DNA: TGTGCCAGCAGTTGGGGCCGGAACACTGAAGCTTTCTTT; CDR3 protein: CASSWGRNTEAFF
J gene: TRBJ2-7; V gene: TRBV7-2; D gene: NA; CDR3 DNA: TGTGCCAGCAGCTTCGACAGTTACTACGAGCAGTACTTC; CDR3 protein: CASSFDSYYEQYF